A single T cell receptor beta chain is shown here with its context. Only in-frame clones appear in the TCRdb table, and some are missing; sequencing was by immunoSEQ multiplex PCR. The sample lists about 42,000 clones, around four fifths occurring once. V dropped 3 bases and J dropped 4 bases, with 7 bases sitting between them. The CDR3 covers 12 residues. Germline V gene lookup returns CDR1 SGHAT and CDR2 FQNNGV. This specimen comes from a study of control samples from healthy donors and cancer patients. The genes are TRBV11-2 and TRBJ2-7; a weak D match, TRBD1 (5 bases). The TCR was taken from a man aged 55 to 70 in good health. Sequencing was carried out using blood. In nucleotides, the CDR3 is TGTGCCAGCAGCTTGGACACTTACGAGCAGTACTTC. Its protein product is CASSLDTYEQYF.